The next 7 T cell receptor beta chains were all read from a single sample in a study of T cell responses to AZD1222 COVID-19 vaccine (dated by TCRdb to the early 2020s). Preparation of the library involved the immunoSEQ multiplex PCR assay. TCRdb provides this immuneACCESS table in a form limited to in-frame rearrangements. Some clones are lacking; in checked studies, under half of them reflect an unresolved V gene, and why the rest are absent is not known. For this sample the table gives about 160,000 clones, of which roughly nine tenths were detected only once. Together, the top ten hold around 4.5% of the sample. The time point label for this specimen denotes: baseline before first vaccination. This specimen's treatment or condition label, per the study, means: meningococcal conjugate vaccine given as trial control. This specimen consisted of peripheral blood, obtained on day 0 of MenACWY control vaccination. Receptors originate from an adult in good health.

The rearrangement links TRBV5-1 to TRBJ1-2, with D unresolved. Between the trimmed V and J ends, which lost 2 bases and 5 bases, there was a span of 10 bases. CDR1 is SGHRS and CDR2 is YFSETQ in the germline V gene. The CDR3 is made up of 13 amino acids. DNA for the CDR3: TGCGCCAGCAGCTTTGCGGGGATTTATGGCTACACCTTC. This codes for CASSFAGIYGYTF.

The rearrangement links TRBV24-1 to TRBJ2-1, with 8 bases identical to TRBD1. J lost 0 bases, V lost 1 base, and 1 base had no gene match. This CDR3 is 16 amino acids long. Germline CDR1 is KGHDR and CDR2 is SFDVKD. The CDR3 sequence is CATSDFGQGSYNEQFF. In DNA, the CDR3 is TGTGCCACCAGTGATTTCGGACAGGGCTCCTACAATGAGCAGTTCTTC.

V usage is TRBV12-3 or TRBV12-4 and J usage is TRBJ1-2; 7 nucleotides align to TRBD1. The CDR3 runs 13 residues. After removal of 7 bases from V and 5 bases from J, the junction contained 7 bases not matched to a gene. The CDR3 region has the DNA TGTGCCAGCACGAGACAGGGCTCTTATGGCTACACCTTC. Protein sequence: CASTRQGSYGYTF.

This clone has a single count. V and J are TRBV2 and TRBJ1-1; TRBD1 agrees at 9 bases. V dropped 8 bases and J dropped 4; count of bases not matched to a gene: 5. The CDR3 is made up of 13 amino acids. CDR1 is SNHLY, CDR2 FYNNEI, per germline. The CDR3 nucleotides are TGTGCCAGCGACAGGACAGGGGTCACTGAAGCTTTCTTT. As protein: CASDRTGVTEAFF.

The CDR3 region has the DNA TGCGCCAGCAGCCTGGGTACTGAAGCTTTCTTT. Its translation is CASSLGTEAFF. The chain recombines TRBV5-1 with TRBJ1-1; no clear D gene. V lost 4 bases, J lost 5 bases, and 6 bases lay in between. The CDR3 is 11 residues long. Per the germline V gene, CDR1 is SGHRS and CDR2 is YFSETQ. Together with reference TRBV5-1 and TRBJ1-1, the CDR3 gives the full variable domain: KAGVTQTPRYLIKTRGQQVTLSCSPISGHRSVSWYQQTPGQGLQFLFEYFSETQRNKGNFPGRFSGRQFSNSRSEMNVSTLELGDSALYLCASSLGTEAFFGQGTRLTVV.

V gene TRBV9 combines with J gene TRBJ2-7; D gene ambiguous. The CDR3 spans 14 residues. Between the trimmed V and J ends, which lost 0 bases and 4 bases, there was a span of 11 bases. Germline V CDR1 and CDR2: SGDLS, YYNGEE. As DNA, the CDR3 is TGTGCCAGCAGCGTAGCCGCGAACCCATACGAGCAGTACTTC. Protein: CASSVAANPYEQYF.

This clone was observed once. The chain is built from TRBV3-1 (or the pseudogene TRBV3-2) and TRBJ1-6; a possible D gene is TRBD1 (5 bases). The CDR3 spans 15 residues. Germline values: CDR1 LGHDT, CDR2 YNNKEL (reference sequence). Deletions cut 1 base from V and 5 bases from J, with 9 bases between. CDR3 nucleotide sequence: TGTGCCAGCAGCCAAGGAGGGGAGAATAATTCACCCCTCCACTTT. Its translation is CASSQGGENNSPLHF.